This TCR beta chain stems from a study of blood T cell repertoires in COVID-19. Study background: Sample material is recorded as cDNA or gDNA derived from T cells, B-cell-depleted T cells, or PBMCs.

This table comes from immunoSEQ multiplex PCR, and its TCRdb copy is limited to in-frame clones, with some not included. The sample lists some 42,000 clones, around four fifths occurring once. Sequenced material: peripheral blood. This receptor was identified in a man aged 50-60 years with active COVID-19.

In DNA, the CDR3 is TGTGCCAGCAGTTTAGACACCTACAATGAGCAGTTCTTC. Translation: CASSLDTYNEQFF. The rearrangement uses TRBV28 and TRBJ2-1; no definite D call. Trimming removed 2 bases at V and 2 bases at J, with 4 bases between. The V gene's germline CDR1 is MDHEN and CDR2 SYDVKM. The CDR3 is 13 amino acids. Supplemented by reference TRBV28 and TRBJ2-1, the full variable domain reads DVKVTQSSRYLVKRTGEKVFLECVQDMDHENMFWYRQDPGLGLRLIYFSYDVKMKEKGDIPEGYSVSREKKERFSLILESASTNQTSMYLCASSLDTYNEQFFGPGTRLTVL.